This entry features one T cell receptor (beta chain) sequence. Its binding antigen is unknown. Per-base qualities were not stored, and no clone one base away is much larger. The data belong to a study of early T cells in non-severe SARS-CoV-2 infection (dated by TCRdb to the early 2020s). About the investigation overall: Bulk RNA from unsorted whole blood was used for TCR sequencing, so alpha and beta chains could not be paired.

A case-control design nested within a healthcare worker cohort in London, UK, was used, with weekly nasopharyngeal swab PCR tests and blood sampling performed. Between 23 and 31 March 2020, the week of the UK lockdown, healthcare workers were enrolled and then followed up weekly for as long as 16 weeks. Including cysteine and phenylalanine, the CDR3 has 15 amino acids. Only the CDR3 region is kept as DNA, spanning 45 bases read in frame from base 1. CDR1 and CDR2, looked up from the germline V gene, are SGDLS and YYNGEE. From V the trimming removes 5 bases and from J it removes 0 bases, while the gene matches leave 5 bases of the junction unaccounted for. Library prep was done by 5' RACE. Sequencing instrument: NextSeq 500. The TCR library protocol attached unique molecular identifiers to individual cDNA molecules to correct for sequencing error and PCR bias. Both TCR alpha and beta chains were sequenced, and tight co-correlation was observed between alpha and beta sequence abundances in each sample. As for the original processing: Decombinator V4 was used to annotate the V gene, J gene and CDR3 of the TCR sequences. Expanded TCRs were defined as changing significantly between any two time points under a Poisson model with p below 0.0001. TCR abundances were normalised to the total number of TCRs sequenced per sample and expressed as counts per million. TRAV1-2 paired with TRAJ12, TRAJ20 or TRAJ33 defined MAIT TCRs, while TRAV10 paired with TRAJ18 defined iNKT TCRs. VDJdb, accessed on 1 November 2021, was searched for TCRs annotated for CMV, EBV and SARS-CoV-2, and TCRs annotated for more than one antigen were excluded. TCRdb's own reprocessing of the public reads used fastp at Q25 and MiXCR and kept productive beta chains. All rows with the same CDR3 protein become a single entry with the most common DNA and genes. The authors' filters were not applied to this entry. The sample includes over 50,000 distinct CDR3 sequences, with 10% to 14% observed a single time. Clones ranked in the top ten supply 1.7% of the sample.

The paper as a whole reports these results and caveats: VDJdb matching was skewed toward anti-spike CD8 responses and likely underestimated virus-specific expansions, missing private and CD4 specificities.

The sequence was obtained from an adult who was a healthcare worker with PCR-confirmed SARS-CoV-2 infection or an uninfected control (not recorded which). Sequenced input: whole blood. The V and J segments used are TRBV9 and TRBJ2-3; the central 8 bases match TRBD1. The nucleotide sequence is TGTGCCAGCAGTGAGGACAGGGAGAGCACAGATACGCAGTATTTT. Translated, it gives CASSEDRESTDTQYF.